The next 20 T cell receptor beta chains were all read from a single sample in a study of STAT3 mutations in large granular lymphocyte leukemia (dated by TCRdb to the late 2010s). Summary of the overall study and its limitations: All T-LGLL patients had at least one immunodominant TCRbeta clonotype, and roughly half had multiple immunodominant subclonotypes.

No antigens are known for them. The library was prepared using the immunoSEQ multiplex PCR assay. Imported from immuneACCESS, the table was reduced by TCRdb to in-frame sequences with V and J called. These copies leave out some clones; in studies compared against another copy, an unresolved V gene accounts for under half, and the cause of the remainder is not known. This sample comprises more than 6,500 clones, about 69% of them detected only once. About 25% of the sample is in the top ten clones. The specimen sequenced was peripheral blood mononuclear cells. The receptor source for this set is a middle-aged woman with T-cell large granular lymphocyte leukemia. Some clones in this sample may be carry-over from other donors' samples. The age is the age at diagnosis.

V is TRBV30 and J is TRBJ2-7, with D unclear. V lost 1 base, J lost 3 bases, and 4 bases lay in between. Germline loops: CDR1 GTSNPN, CDR2 SVGIG (reference sequence). The CDR3 is 11 amino acids. The CDR3 loop is CAWSAFYEQYF. The DNA for the CDR3 is TGTGCCTGGAGTGCCTTCTACGAGCAGTACTTC.

The rearrangement uses TRBV25-1 and TRBJ2-5; 7 positions match TRBD1. This CDR3 comprises 15 residues. Germline V gene sequence: CDR1 MGHDK, CDR2 SYGVNS. The junction had 4 bases not matched to a gene; V was cut back by 1 base and J by 2 bases. The CDR3 reads CASSESTGWQETQYF. CDR3 nucleotides: TGTGCCAGCAGTGAATCGACAGGGTGGCAAGAGACCCAGTACTTC.

The chain uses TRBV5-4 and TRBJ1-2, with D possibly matching TRBD1 (5 bases). V dropped 4 bases and J dropped 4 bases, with 17 bases sitting between them. The CDR3 is 15 residues long. Germline CDR1 and CDR2: SGHNT and YYREEE (reference sequence). As DNA, the CDR3 is TGTGCCAGCAGCCTACGATTTAGCGGGACCTATGGCTACACCTTC. It translates to CASSLRFSGTYGYTF. The whole variable domain, remainder taken from reference TRBV5-4 and TRBJ1-2, is ETGVTQSPTHLIKTRGQQVTLRCSSQSGHNTVSWYQQALGQGPQFIFQYYREEENGRGNFPPRFSGLQFPNYSSELNVNALELDDSALYLCASSLRFSGTYGYTFGSGTRLTVV.

The chain has TRBV5-5 and TRBJ2-5; the D call may be TRBD1 or TRBD2 (5 bases each). The V and J ends lost 4 bases and 2 bases respectively, with 15 bases between them. The CDR3 runs 15 residues. Germline CDR1 reads SGHKS; CDR2 reads YYEKEE (reference sequence). This chain's CDR3 is CASSRDGRFQETQYF. The CDR3 DNA sequence: TGTGCCAGCAGCAGGGACGGAAGATTTCAAGAGACCCAGTACTTC.

V usage is TRBV5-1 and J usage is TRBJ2-1; D is perhaps TRBD1 (6 bases). CDR1 SGHRS and CDR2 YFSETQ come from the germline V gene. CDR3 size: 13 residues. Trimming took off 9 bases at V and 6 bases at J, with 16 bases between the two ends. The CDR3 spells CATRQEPSNEQFF. CDR3 nucleotides: TGCGCCACGCGACAGGAACCGTCCAATGAGCAGTTCTTC.

The chain couples TRBV10-3 to TRBJ1-6; D remains unclear. Per germline, CDR1 ENHRY and CDR2 SYGVKD. The ends were cut back, 3 bases at V and 8 bases at J, with 5 bases in the middle. This CDR3 has 12 residues. The CDR3 DNA is TGTGCCATCAGTGACGGAGATTCACCCCTCCACTTT. Amino acids: CAISDGDSPLHF.

V usage is TRBV6-5 and J usage is TRBJ2-7, with 7 bases identical to TRBD1. This CDR3 comprises 14 residues. V was pared by 6 bases and J by 4 bases, with 9 bases of the junction left unmatched. Germline assignment: CDR1 MNHEY and CDR2 SVGAGI. The CDR3 reads CASRGDSYNYEQYF. CDR3 in DNA: TGTGCCAGCAGGGGGGACAGTTACAATTACGAGCAGTACTTC.

This sequence joins TRBV18 and TRBJ2-7, with TRBD1 matching over 11 bases. The germline CDR1 and CDR2 sequences are KGHSH and LQKENI. This CDR3 spans 16 amino acids. Trimming took 5 bases from V and 2 from J; bases not matched to a gene: 8. The CDR3 reads CASSTPGQGVAYEQYF. DNA for the CDR3: TGTGCCAGCTCAACCCCGGGACAGGGGGTGGCCTACGAGCAGTACTTC.

The chain carries TRBV29-1 and TRBJ2-7; 13 nucleotides agree with TRBD2. V lost 4 bases to trimming and J lost 9 bases; unmatched junction nucleotides: 9. Germline CDR1 reads SQVTM; CDR2 reads ANQGSEA. The CDR3 length is 14 residues. The CDR3 sequence is CSVGPGTSGTLQYF. The CDR3 DNA sequence: TGCAGCGTTGGACCTGGGACTAGCGGGACTCTGCAGTACTTC.

This chain connects TRBV7-2 to TRBJ1-2; D perhaps matches TRBD1 (5 bases). The germline CDR1 and CDR2 sequences are SGHTA and FQGNSA. Trimming shortened V by 6 bases and J by 3 bases, and 17 bases separated the two germline ends. The CDR3 is made up of 15 amino acids. CDR3 coding DNA: TGTGCCAGCAGACGGGGCCTCCCCGGGGACTATGGCTACACCTTC. The encoded protein is CASRRGLPGDYGYTF.

The V gene is TRBV7-8, the J gene TRBJ2-7; 10 nucleotides agree with TRBD2. The germline V gene has CDR1 SGHVS and CDR2 FQNEAQ. The CDR3 contains 15 residues. V lost 0 bases to trimming and J lost 3 bases; unmatched junction nucleotides: 2. The CDR3 DNA sequence: TGTGCCAGCAGCTTAGCCAGGACTAGCGGCTACGAGCAGTACTTC. Encoded protein: CASSLARTSGYEQYF. Together with reference TRBV7-8 and TRBJ2-7, the CDR3 gives the full variable domain: GAGVSQSPRYKVAKRGQDVALRCDPISGHVSLFWYQQALGQGPEFLTYFQNEAQLDKSGLPSDRFFAERPEGSVSTLKIQRTQQEDSAVYLCASSLARTSGYEQYFGPGTRLTVT.

This clone was counted between two and nine times. The chain carries TRBV4-3 and TRBJ1-5; a possible D gene is TRBD1 (6 bases). Deletions cut 0 bases from V and 5 bases from J, with 14 bases between. The germline gives CDR1 LGHNA, CDR2 YSLEER. CDR3 length: 16 residues. The CDR3 here is CASSQDTTGTYQPQHF. CDR3 nucleotide sequence: TGCGCCAGCAGCCAAGATACCACAGGGACATATCAGCCCCAGCATTTT.

This rearrangement joins TRBV30 to TRBJ2-7; D unclear. The CDR3 has 11 amino acids. The V end was cut by 0 bases, the J end by 7 bases, with 7 bases between. Germline CDR1 reads GTSNPN; CDR2 reads SVGIG (reference sequence). This chain's CDR3 is CAWSVFGEQYF. As DNA, the CDR3 is TGTGCCTGGAGTGTATTCGGGGAGCAGTACTTC.

This clone was picked up one time. The V call is TRBV18, the J call TRBJ2-7, with 9 bases lining up with TRBD1. The CDR3 is 15 residues long. V shed 4 bases and J 4 bases; nucleotides not matched to a gene: 8. Germline V lookup: CDR1 KGHSH, CDR2 LQKENI. CDR3 protein: CASSREQGAGYEQYF. The CDR3 bases are TGTGCCAGCTCACGCGAACAGGGGGCCGGATACGAGCAGTACTTC.

The table lists this clone with a count of one. The chain joins TRBV7-9 to TRBJ2-5, with TRBD1 matching over 7 bases. The germline V gene encodes CDR1 SEHNR and CDR2 FQNEAQ (reference sequence). V trimming: 5 bases; J trimming: 10 bases; junction bases outside the gene matches: 16. This CDR3 region has 15 residues. CDR3: CASSRQGPQGVSQYF. The CDR3 nucleotides are TGTGCCAGCAGCCGACAGGGACCCCAAGGAGTGAGCCAGTACTTC.

This chain connects TRBV27 to TRBJ2-7; D may be TRBD2 (7 bases). Germline V gene data show CDR1 as MNHEY and CDR2 as SMNVEV (reference sequence). Trimming left V 7 bases short and J 0 bases short, with 10 bases between. The CDR3 covers 13 residues. CDR3 DNA: TGTGCCAGCATGGCGGGGGCCTCCTACGAGCAGTACTTC. It encodes CASMAGASYEQYF.

The genes are TRBV28 and TRBJ1-5; D remains unclear. CDR1 is MDHEN, CDR2 SYDVKM, per germline. V dropped 3 bases and J dropped 3 bases, with 21 bases sitting between them. This CDR3 spans 18 amino acids. The CDR3 here is CASSFTPFRRRNNQPQHF. DNA of the CDR3: TGTGCCAGCAGTTTTACACCATTCAGGAGGAGGAACAATCAGCCCCAGCATTTT.

CDR3 coding DNA: TGTGCCAGCAGCTTAGCGTACAATGAGCAGTTCTTC. This gives the protein CASSLAYNEQFF. The V gene is TRBV7-9, the J gene TRBJ2-1; unclear D gene. In germline, CDR1 is SEHNR, CDR2 FQNEAQ (reference sequence). There are 12 residues in the CDR3. The V end lost 0 bases, the J end lost 4 bases, and 1 base lay between the germline ends. The variable domain in full, completed from reference TRBV7-9 and TRBJ2-1, reads DTGVSQNPRHKITKRGQNVTFRCDPISEHNRLYWYRQTLGQGPEFLTYFQNEAQLEKSRLLSDRFSAERPKGSFSTLEIQRTEQGDSAMYLCASSLAYNEQFFGPGTRLTVL.

This chain links TRBV5-1 with TRBJ1-1; TRBD1 agrees at 7 bases. Germline trimming cut 4 bases from V and 1 base from J; bases unmatched to any gene: 4. In germline, CDR1 is SGHRS, CDR2 YFSETQ. This CDR3 spans 14 amino acids. This CDR3 is CASSAGDRNTEAFF. The CDR3 DNA follows: TGCGCCAGCAGCGCGGGGGACAGGAACACTGAAGCTTTCTTT.

The J gene is TRBJ1-2, the V gene TRBV5-6; tentatively, D is TRBD1 (6 bases). The ends were cut back, 2 bases at V and 8 bases at J, with 16 bases in the middle. This CDR3 is 14 amino acids long. Germline CDR1 is SGHDT and CDR2 is YYEEEE. CDR3 in DNA: TGTGCCAGCAGCTTTAGGACGGGGGCGCGAGGCTACACCTTC. Its translation: CASSFRTGARGYTF.